This T cell receptor (beta chain) appears in the sequencing data of a study of T cells after posttransplantation cyclophosphamide. Broader study findings: Donor-recipient repertoire similarity was low at 1-2 months, rising over year one. After PTCy, TRB diversity resembled that of CNI/methotrexate controls. Blood and skin or GI T cell repertoires showed limited TRB overlap.

Comment on this clone: Antigen unknown.

Treatment was busulfan-fludarabine conditioning, a marrow graft, and cyclophosphamide on days +3 and +4. The CDR3 runs 15 residues. Trimming removed 0 bases from V and 5 bases from J, with 10 bases in between. Germline CDR1 and CDR2: ENHRY and SYGVKD. Some clones are missing from TCRdb's copy, which holds only in-frame ones; the method was immunoSEQ multiplex PCR. The sample contains tens of thousands of clones, just under 80% of which appear only once. The chain uses TRBV10-3 and TRBJ1-4, with a tentative D call TRBD1 (6 bases). This TCR was sampled from a female patient in her thirties or forties who received an allogeneic stem cell transplant from a related donor, was CMV-positive, and had no GVHD. Some T cells may possibly be graft donor cells. Sequencing was performed on CD4+ T cells sorted from blood, taken 1,700 to 2,000 days after a stem cell transplant with posttransplant cyclophosphamide. CDR3 in DNA: TGTGCCATCAGTGAGTCGAACAGGGTGAATGAAAAACTGTTTTTT. Translated, it gives CAISESNRVNEKLFF.